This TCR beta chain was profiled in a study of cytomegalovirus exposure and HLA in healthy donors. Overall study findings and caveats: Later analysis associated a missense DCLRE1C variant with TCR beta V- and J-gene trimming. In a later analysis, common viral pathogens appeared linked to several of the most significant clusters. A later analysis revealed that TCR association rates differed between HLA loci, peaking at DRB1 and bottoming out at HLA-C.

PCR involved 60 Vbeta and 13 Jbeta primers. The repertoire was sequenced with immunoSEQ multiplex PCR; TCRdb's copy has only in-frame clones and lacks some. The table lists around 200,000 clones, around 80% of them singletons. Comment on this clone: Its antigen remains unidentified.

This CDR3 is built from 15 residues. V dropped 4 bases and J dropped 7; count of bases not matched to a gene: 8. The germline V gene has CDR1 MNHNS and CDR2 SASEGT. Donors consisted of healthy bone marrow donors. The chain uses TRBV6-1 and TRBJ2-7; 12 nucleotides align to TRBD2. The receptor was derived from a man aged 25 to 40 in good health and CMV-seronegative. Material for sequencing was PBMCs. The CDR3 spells CASSAPSGRAWEQYF. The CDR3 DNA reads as TGTGCCAGCAGTGCCCCTAGCGGGAGGGCGTGGGAGCAGTACTTC.